The 18 T cell receptor beta chains below all came from one sample that was sequenced in a study of shared clonotypes between healthy human individuals. Assay: immunoSEQ multiplex PCR; the TCRdb copy retains only in-frame clones and omits some. Of some 2,000,000 clones detected, approximately 95% appear once; the ten largest clones hold about 0.13%. Material for sequencing was naive CD4+ T cells sorted from blood. Described subset: CD45RA+ positively selected. All receptors come from a man younger than 30 in good health.

Note on this clone: Different DNA sequences within this sample yield the same CDR3. The chain has TRBV6-6 and TRBJ2-7; the D gene could be TRBD1 or TRBD2 (5 bases each). CDR3 size: 15 residues. Trimming stripped 8 bases from V and 0 bases from J, with 17 bases between. Germline V lookup: CDR1 MNHNY, CDR2 SVGAGI (reference sequence). CDR3 loop: CASSPGTGSSYEQYF. The CDR3, as DNA: TGTGCCAGCTCCCCGGGGACGGGGAGCTCCTACGAGCAGTACTTC.

In regard to this clone: This same CDR3 is encoded by further DNA sequences in the sample. The genes are TRBV4-1 and TRBJ2-3, with D uncertain. The CDR3 runs 15 residues. The germline V gene has CDR1 MGHRA and CDR2 YSYEKL. V lost 0 bases to trimming and J lost 1 base, with 8 bases between them. The CDR3 protein is CASSQDLAGTDTQYF. The CDR3 nucleotides are TGCGCCAGCAGCCAAGATCTTGCCGGCACAGATACGCAGTATTTT.

J is TRBJ2-5 and V is TRBV4-2; 13 nucleotides agree with TRBD2. The germline V gene has CDR1 LGHNA and CDR2 YNFKEQ. The length of the CDR3 is 19 residues. With 1 base clipped from V and 3 bases from J, the junction kept 11 bases outside the gene matches. The CDR3, as DNA: TGTGCCAGCAGCCAAGGGGCGACTAGCGGGGGGTTTTTGGAAGAGACCCAGTACTTC. Amino acid sequence: CASSQGATSGGFLEETQYF.

CDR3 protein: CASSKRRVTQETQYF. Here the CDR3 DNA reads TGTGCCAGCAGCAAACGGAGGGTGACCCAAGAGACCCAGTACTTC. V gene TRBV21-1 combines with J gene TRBJ2-5; no check of the table's D call, TRBD2, against the DNA was made. TRBV21-1 is a pseudogene segment. The CDR3 extends over 15 amino acids.

The chain recombines TRBV7-9 with TRBJ1-2; weak D call: TRBD1 (6 bases). V was trimmed by 5 bases and J by 7 bases, leaving 11 bases between them. CDR1 is SEHNR and CDR2 is FQNEAQ in the germline V gene (reference sequence). The CDR3 extends over 12 amino acids. The CDR3 spells CASSRDIAGYTF. DNA of the CDR3: TGTGCCAGCAGCCGGGACATTGCTGGCTACACCTTC.

This rearrangement joins TRBV18 to TRBJ2-7; D might be TRBD1 or TRBD2, each matching 5 bases. Trimming took off 3 bases at V and 0 bases at J, with 18 bases between the two ends. The CDR3 is 17 amino acids. Germline V gene data show CDR1 as KGHSH and CDR2 as LQKENI. Here the CDR3 reads CASSPSPIGANSYEQYF. The CDR3 nucleotides are TGTGCCAGCTCACCCTCTCCCATCGGGGCCAACTCCTACGAGCAGTACTTC.

The rearrangement uses TRBV6-1 and TRBJ1-5; 7 nucleotides line up with TRBD1. The CDR3 runs to 14 residues. From germline, CDR1 is MNHNS and CDR2 SASEGT. V lost 3 bases to trimming and J lost 7 bases; unmatched junction nucleotides: 6. The CDR3 region is CASSETGPPQPQHF. The CDR3 coding sequence is TGTGCCAGCAGTGAGACAGGGCCCCCGCAGCCCCAGCATTTT.

As DNA, the CDR3 is TGTGCAAGTCGCTCCATGGGCGGGGGGCCCCATCTCCACACAGATACGCAGTATTTT. Translation gives CASRSMGGGPHLHTDTQYF. The chain uses TRBV12-2 and TRBJ2-3; the table's D call of TRBD2 was not tested on the DNA. TRBV12-2 is a known pseudogene. The CDR3 is 19 amino acids.

This clone was recorded only once. The chain couples TRBV6-1 to TRBJ1-5; tentatively, D is TRBD1 (6 bases). The CDR3 length is 14 residues. The V end lost 5 bases, the J end lost 3 bases, and 11 bases lay between the germline ends. Per germline, CDR1 MNHNS and CDR2 SASEGT. The CDR3 sequence is CASSPGQPNQPQHF. The CDR3 DNA sequence: TGTGCCAGCAGTCCCGGACAGCCCAATCAGCCCCAGCATTTT.

V gene TRBV18 combines with J gene TRBJ2-7; weak D call: TRBD1 (6 bases). Trimming took 1 base from V and 4 from J, leaving 8 bases between them. This CDR3 has 13 amino acids. The germline CDR1 and CDR2 sequences are KGHSH and LQKENI. The CDR3 loop reads CASSPRDKYEQYF. CDR3 DNA: TGTGCCAGCTCACCACGGGACAAGTACGAGCAGTACTTC. Complete variable domain (other parts from reference TRBV18 and TRBJ2-7): NAGVMQNPRHLVRRRGQEARLRCSPMKGHSHVYWYRQLPEEGLKFMVYLQKENIIDESGMPKERFSAEFPKEGPSILRIQQVVRGDSAAYFCASSPRDKYEQYFGPGTRLTVT.

The V and J genes are TRBV4-1 and TRBJ2-5; D may be TRBD2 (6 bases). Germline V gene data show CDR1 as MGHRA and CDR2 as YSYEKL. Deletions cut 0 bases from V and 2 bases from J, with 16 bases between. CDR3 size: 17 residues. This CDR3 is CASSQDKTTSWQETQYF. CDR3 DNA sequence: TGCGCCAGCAGCCAAGATAAAACGACTAGTTGGCAAGAGACCCAGTACTTC.

V is TRBV19 and J is TRBJ1-1; D unresolved. This CDR3 has 15 residues. Germline loops: CDR1 LNHDA, CDR2 SQIVND (reference sequence). V was trimmed by 3 bases and J by 8 bases, leaving 19 bases between them. The CDR3: CASSMGDKLLLEAFF. DNA for the CDR3: TGTGCCAGTAGTATGGGCGACAAGCTACTACTAGAAGCTTTCTTT. The full variable domain, completed using reference TRBV19 and TRBJ1-1, is DGGITQSPKYLFRKEGQNVTLSCEQNLNHDAMYWYRQDPGQGLRLIYYSQIVNDFQKGDIAEGYSVSREKKESFPLTVTSAQKNPTAFYLCASSMGDKLLLEAFFGQGTRLTVV.

V gene TRBV29-1 combines with J gene TRBJ1-1; TRBD1 aligns across 7 bases. The CDR3 is 16 amino acids. Trimming at V came to 5 bases and at J to 1 base, leaving 13 bases not matched to a gene. Germline CDR1 reads SQVTM; CDR2 reads ANQGSEA. The CDR3, as DNA: TGCAGCGTTCGTTCGCAGGGGGGCGCGTGGAACACTGAAGCTTTCTTT. Amino acid sequence: CSVRSQGGAWNTEAFF.

The sample holds one count of this clone. The rearrangement links TRBV30 to TRBJ1-5, with 7 positions matching TRBD1. V gave up 4 bases and J gave up 1 base; unmatched junction bases: 1. This CDR3 has 13 amino acids. Germline V gene lookup returns CDR1 GTSNPN and CDR2 SVGIG (reference sequence). As DNA, the CDR3 is TGTGCCTGGACCAGGGGGAGCAATCAGCCCCAGCATTTT. It codes for CAWTRGSNQPQHF.

This chain uses TRBV27 with TRBJ1-6, with TRBD1 matching over 7 bases. V was pared by 4 bases and J by 4 bases, with 10 bases of the junction left unmatched. The CDR3 extends over 17 amino acids. Germline V CDR1 and CDR2: MNHEY, SMNVEV (reference sequence). The DNA of the CDR3 is TGTGCCAGCAGTTGGACGTACAGGGGAAATTATAATTCACCCCTCCACTTT. Translated: CASSWTYRGNYNSPLHF.

V and J are TRBV18 and TRBJ1-2, with D unresolved. This CDR3 region has 15 residues. Germline CDR1 is KGHSH and CDR2 is LQKENI. V was trimmed by 3 bases and J by 2 bases, leaving 13 bases between them. The CDR3 bases are TGTGCCAGCTCACCTATTTATACAGTAAACTATGGCTACACCTTC. Protein: CASSPIYTVNYGYTF.

In the case of this clone: Distinct nucleotide sequences in the sample also encode this CDR3. The chain has TRBV29-1 and TRBJ2-1; tentative D call: TRBD2 (5 bases). CDR1 is SQVTM, CDR2 ANQGSEA, per germline. V dropped 4 bases and J dropped 4 bases, with 8 bases sitting between them. The CDR3 loop spans 12 amino acids. The CDR3 DNA is TGCAGCGTTGGCCGAGGGTACAATGAGCAGTTCTTC. Amino acid sequence: CSVGRGYNEQFF.

The rearrangement uses TRBV11-2 and TRBJ2-5; the match to TRBD2 covers 8 bases. CDR1 and CDR2 (germline): SGHAT, FQNNGV. This CDR3 contains 12 residues. Germline trimming cut 7 bases from V and 3 bases from J; bases unmatched to any gene: 1. The CDR3 sequence is CASKAGEETQYF. CDR3 coding DNA: TGTGCCAGCAAAGCGGGGGAAGAGACCCAGTACTTC. Complete variable domain (other parts from reference TRBV11-2 and TRBJ2-5): EAGVAQSPRYKIIEKRQSVAFWCNPISGHATLYWYQQILGQGPKLLIQFQNNGVVDDSQLPKDRFSAERLKGVDSTLKIQPAKLEDSAVYLCASKAGEETQYFGPGTRLLVL.